This TCR beta chain emerged from a study of blood T cell repertoires in COVID-19. Study details: There were acute and convalescent COVID-19 samples, and they came from the United States, Italy and Spain. Nucleic acid was either cDNA or gDNA, and it came from T cells, B-cell-depleted T cells, or PBMCs.

Those who participated ranged in age from roughly 18 to 90 years and resided in about two dozen US areas. Membership in each cohort depended on participant-reported clinical history. The CDR3 loop spans 16 amino acids. Germline CDR1 is ENHRY and CDR2 is SYGVKD. V shed 0 bases, J shed 5 bases, and the junction held 6 bases outside the gene matches. Sequencing was performed with immunoSEQ multiplex PCR; in TCRdb, only in-frame clones are kept and a portion is missing. This sample has under 200,000 clones, with under 90% found just once. The source of this sequence is an older woman who had recovered from COVID-19. The V call is TRBV10-3, the J call TRBJ2-1; TRBD2 aligns across 8 bases. Sequencing was performed on PBMCs or T cells enriched from blood (not recorded which). CDR3 nucleotides: TGTGCCATCAGTGAGTCCTCGGGGGGGCTGGACAATGAGCAGTTCTTC. Amino acid sequence: CAISESSGGLDNEQFF.